Listed here are 12 T cell receptor beta chains from one sample, sequenced in a study of cytomegalovirus exposure and HLA in healthy donors. Clones were read by immunoSEQ multiplex PCR, and TCRdb kept only the in-frame ones, dropping some. The sample yields some 130,000 clones, roughly nine tenths seen once. What was sequenced was PBMCs. The receptor set was obtained from a woman between 18 and 29 years old in good health and CMV-seronegative.

This chain uses TRBV7-9 with TRBJ1-1; TRBD1 might be the D (5 bases). CDR1 SEHNR and CDR2 FQNEAQ come from the germline V gene (reference sequence). The CDR3 consists of 15 residues. The ends were cut back, 1 base at V and 6 bases at J, with 15 bases in the middle. The CDR3 is CASSLDGGFSSEAFF. DNA for the CDR3: TGTGCCAGCAGCTTAGACGGGGGGTTCTCCTCTGAAGCTTTCTTT.

The chain links TRBV5-1 to TRBJ1-2; D not certain. Between the trimmed V and J ends, which lost 4 bases and 5 bases, there was a span of 24 bases. CDR1 is SGHRS and CDR2 is YFSETQ in the germline V gene. This CDR3 region has 17 residues. The CDR3 nucleotides read TGCGCCAGCAGCCTGGAAATACAGTCTCAATTACCTTATGGCTACACCTTC. Protein product: CASSLEIQSQLPYGYTF.

CDR3 amino acids: CASRSTSGHTEAFF. The CDR3 DNA sequence: TGCGCCAGCAGATCCACCTCAGGGCACACTGAAGCTTTCTTT. The chain combines TRBV5-1 with TRBJ1-1; D is perhaps TRBD1 (5 bases). CDR1 and CDR2 from the germline V gene are SGHRS and YFSETQ. Trimming took off 5 bases at V and 3 bases at J, with 14 bases between the two ends. CDR3 length: 14 residues.

This chain joins TRBV7-6 and TRBJ2-5; possible D gene TRBD1, 5 bases. Between the trimmed V and J ends, which lost 5 bases and 4 bases, there was a span of 11 bases. Germline-derived CDR1 and CDR2 are SGHVS and FNYEAQ. This CDR3 region has 13 residues. CDR3 sequence: CASSPRQRETQYF. CDR3 coding DNA: TGTGCCAGCAGCCCCAGACAGAGAGAGACCCAGTACTTC.

CDR3 loop: CASSDQGGMNTEAFF. The CDR3 nucleotides are TGTGCCAGCAGCGACCAGGGTGGCATGAACACTGAAGCTTTCTTT. The genes are TRBV6-6 and TRBJ1-1, with D perhaps TRBD1 (5 bases). The V end lost 6 bases, the J end lost 0 bases, and 14 bases lay between the germline ends. The CDR3 spans 15 residues. Germline-derived CDR1 and CDR2 are MNHNY and SVGAGI (reference sequence).

The rearrangement uses TRBV11-2 and TRBJ2-1; D ambiguous. Between the trimmed V and J ends, which lost 2 bases and 7 bases, there was a span of 6 bases. The V gene's germline CDR1 is SGHAT and CDR2 FQNNGV. The CDR3 contains 12 residues. The CDR3 DNA is TGTGCCAGCAGCTTATCTGTGAATGAGCAGTTCTTC. Residues: CASSLSVNEQFF.

This sequence joins TRBV7-2 and TRBJ2-1, with 7 bases that match TRBD1. Germline CDR1 and CDR2: SGHTA and FQGNSA. After removal of 5 bases from V and 13 bases from J, the junction contained 11 bases not matched to a gene. The CDR3 is 13 amino acids. The CDR3 spells CASSRLGQTDQFF. In DNA form, the CDR3 reads TGTGCCAGCAGCCGACTGGGACAGACCGACCAGTTCTTC.

The gene calls are TRBV2 and TRBJ1-3, with no clear D. Trimming pared 2 bases from V and 0 bases from J, leaving 14 bases between. This CDR3 comprises 17 residues. The germline gives CDR1 SNHLY, CDR2 FYNNEI. CDR3 in amino acids: CASSETRQAFSGNTIYF. CDR3 DNA: TGTGCCAGCAGTGAAACTCGGCAGGCCTTCTCTGGAAACACCATATATTTT.

The V gene is TRBV11-2, the J gene TRBJ1-1; 8 bases align to TRBD1. The junction had 8 bases not matched to a gene; V was cut back by 4 bases and J by 7 bases. The CDR3 spans 14 residues. CDR1 is SGHAT, CDR2 FQNNGV, per germline. This CDR3 is CASSSQQGDLEAFF. CDR3 nucleotide sequence: TGTGCCAGCAGCTCACAACAGGGGGATCTTGAAGCTTTCTTT.

The sample holds one count of this clone. The chain joins TRBV5-5 to TRBJ1-6, with a weak D call TRBD1 (6 bases). V was trimmed by 3 bases and J by 9 bases, leaving 16 bases between them. CDR1 and CDR2 (germline): SGHKS, YYEKEE (reference sequence). This CDR3 has 15 amino acids. CDR3 amino acids: CASSSAGQFASPLHF. In DNA form, the CDR3 reads TGTGCCAGCAGCTCAGCGGGACAATTTGCTTCACCCCTCCACTTT.

The chain's CDR3 is CASSFSGTDQSPLHF. In nucleotides, the CDR3 is TGCGCCAGCAGCTTCTCCGGGACAGACCAGTCACCCCTCCACTTT. This chain uses TRBV5-1 with TRBJ1-6, with 7 bases aligning to TRBD1. Per germline, CDR1 SGHRS and CDR2 YFSETQ. The CDR3 runs to 15 residues. J lost 10 bases, V lost 2 bases, and 9 bases had no gene match. The full variable domain, its missing parts supplied by reference TRBV5-1 and TRBJ1-6, is KAGVTQTPRYLIKTRGQQVTLSCSPISGHRSVSWYQQTPGQGLQFLFEYFSETQRNKGNFPGRFSGRQFSNSRSEMNVSTLELGDSALYLCASSFSGTDQSPLHFGNGTRLTVT.

This rearrangement joins TRBV6-1 to TRBJ1-3; the D gene is possibly TRBD1 (6 bases). This CDR3 region has 16 residues. V lost 4 bases and J 0 bases, leaving 13 bases between the germline ends. Germline CDR1 reads MNHNS; CDR2 reads SASEGT. In DNA form, the CDR3 reads TGTGCCAGCAGTGTCCAGACAGGCAACTCTGGAAACACCATATATTTT. This sequence encodes CASSVQTGNSGNTIYF.